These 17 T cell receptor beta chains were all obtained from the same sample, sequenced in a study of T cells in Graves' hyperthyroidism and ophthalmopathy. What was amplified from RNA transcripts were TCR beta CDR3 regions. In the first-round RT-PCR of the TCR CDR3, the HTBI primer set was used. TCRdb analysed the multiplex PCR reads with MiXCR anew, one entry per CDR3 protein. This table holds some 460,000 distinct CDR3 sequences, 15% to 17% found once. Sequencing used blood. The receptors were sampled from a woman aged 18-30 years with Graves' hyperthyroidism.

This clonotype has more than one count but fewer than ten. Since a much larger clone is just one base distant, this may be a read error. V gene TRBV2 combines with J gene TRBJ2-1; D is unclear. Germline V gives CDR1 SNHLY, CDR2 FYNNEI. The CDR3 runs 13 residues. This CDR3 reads CASGRLVSNELFF. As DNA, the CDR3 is TGTGCCAGCGGTAGACTCGTTTCTAATGAGCTGTTCTTC.

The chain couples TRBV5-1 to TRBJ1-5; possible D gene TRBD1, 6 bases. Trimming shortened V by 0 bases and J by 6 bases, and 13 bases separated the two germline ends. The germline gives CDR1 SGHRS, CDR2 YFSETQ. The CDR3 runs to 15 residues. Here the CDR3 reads CASSLVGGDSQPQHF. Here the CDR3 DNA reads TGCGCCAGCAGCTTGGTCGGGGGCGACAGTCAGCCCCAGCATTTT.

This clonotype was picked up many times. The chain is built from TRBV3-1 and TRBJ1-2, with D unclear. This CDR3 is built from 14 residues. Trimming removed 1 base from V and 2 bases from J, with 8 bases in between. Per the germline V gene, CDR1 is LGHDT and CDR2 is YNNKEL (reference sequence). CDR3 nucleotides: TGTGCCAGCAGCCAAGGACCCACGAACTATGGCTACACCTTC. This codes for CASSQGPTNYGYTF. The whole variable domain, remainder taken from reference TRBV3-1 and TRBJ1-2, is DTAVSQTPKYLVTQMGNDKSIKCEQNLGHDTMYWYKQDSKKFLKIMFSYNNKELIINETVPNRFSPKSPDKAHLNLHINSLELGDSAVYFCASSQGPTNYGYTFGSGTRLTVV.

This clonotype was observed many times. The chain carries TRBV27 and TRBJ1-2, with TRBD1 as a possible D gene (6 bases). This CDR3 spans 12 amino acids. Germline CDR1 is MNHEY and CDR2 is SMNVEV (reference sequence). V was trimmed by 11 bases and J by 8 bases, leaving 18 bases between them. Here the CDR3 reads CACKGGGGGYTF. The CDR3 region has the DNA TGTGCCTGTAAGGGGGGGGGCGGCGGCTACACCTTC.

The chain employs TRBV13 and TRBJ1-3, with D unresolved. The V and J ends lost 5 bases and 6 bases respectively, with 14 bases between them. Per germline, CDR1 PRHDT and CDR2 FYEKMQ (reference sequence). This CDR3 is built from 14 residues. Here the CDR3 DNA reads TGTGCCAGCAGCCTCAGCGCTTCGGAAAACACCATATATTTT. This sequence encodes CASSLSASENTIYF.

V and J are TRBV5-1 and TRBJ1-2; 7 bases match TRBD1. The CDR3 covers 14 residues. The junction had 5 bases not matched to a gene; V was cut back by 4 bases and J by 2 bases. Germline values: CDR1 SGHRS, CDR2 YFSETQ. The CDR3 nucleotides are TGCGCCAGCAGCCCGACAGGGCTCAACTATGGCTACACCTTC. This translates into CASSPTGLNYGYTF.

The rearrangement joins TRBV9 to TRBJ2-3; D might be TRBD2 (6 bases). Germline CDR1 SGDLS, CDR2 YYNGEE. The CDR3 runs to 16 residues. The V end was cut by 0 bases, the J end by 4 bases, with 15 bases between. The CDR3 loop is CASSVEVAVTADTQYF. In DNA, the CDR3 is TGTGCCAGCAGCGTAGAGGTAGCGGTGACGGCAGATACGCAGTATTTT.

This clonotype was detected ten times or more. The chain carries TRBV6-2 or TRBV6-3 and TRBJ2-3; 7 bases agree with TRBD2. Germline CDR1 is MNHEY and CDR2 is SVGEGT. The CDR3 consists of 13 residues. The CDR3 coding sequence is TGTGCTACCCGGCGGCTAGCGGTCGATACGCAGTATTTT. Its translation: CATRRLAVDTQYF.

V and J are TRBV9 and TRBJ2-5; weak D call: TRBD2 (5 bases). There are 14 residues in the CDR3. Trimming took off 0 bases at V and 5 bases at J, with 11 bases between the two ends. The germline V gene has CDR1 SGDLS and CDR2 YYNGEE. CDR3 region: CASSVEMEEETQYF. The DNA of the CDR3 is TGTGCCAGCAGCGTAGAGATGGAGGAGGAGACCCAGTACTTC.

CDR3 in amino acids: CSVDPSGTGELFF. The CDR3 region has the DNA TGCAGCGTTGACCCCAGCGGGACCGGGGAGCTGTTTTTT. The genes are TRBV29-1 and TRBJ2-2; possibly TRBD2 for D (6 bases). Germline V lookup: CDR1 SQVTM, CDR2 ANQGSEA. Trimming pared 3 bases from V and 5 bases from J, leaving 10 bases between. The CDR3 consists of 13 residues.

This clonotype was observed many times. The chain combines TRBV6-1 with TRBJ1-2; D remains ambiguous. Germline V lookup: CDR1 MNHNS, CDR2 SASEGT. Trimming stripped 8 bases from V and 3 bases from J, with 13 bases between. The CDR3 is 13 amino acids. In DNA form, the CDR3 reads TGTGCCAGCTTCGCCTGGCAGCACTATGGCTACACCTTC. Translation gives CASFAWQHYGYTF.

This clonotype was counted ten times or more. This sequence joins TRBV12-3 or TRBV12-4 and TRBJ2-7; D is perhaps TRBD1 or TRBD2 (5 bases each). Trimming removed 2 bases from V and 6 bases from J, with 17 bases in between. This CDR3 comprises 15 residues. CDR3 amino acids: CASSLIAGAVTEQYF. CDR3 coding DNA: TGTGCCAGCAGTTTAATTGCCGGGGCAGTTACCGAGCAGTACTTC.

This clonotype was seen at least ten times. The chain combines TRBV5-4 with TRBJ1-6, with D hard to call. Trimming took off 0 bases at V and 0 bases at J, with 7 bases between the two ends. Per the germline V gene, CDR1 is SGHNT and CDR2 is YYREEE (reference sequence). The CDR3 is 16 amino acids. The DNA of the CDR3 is TGTGCCAGCAGCTTGGACGAGGACTCCTATAATTCACCCCTCCACTTT. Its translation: CASSLDEDSYNSPLHF.

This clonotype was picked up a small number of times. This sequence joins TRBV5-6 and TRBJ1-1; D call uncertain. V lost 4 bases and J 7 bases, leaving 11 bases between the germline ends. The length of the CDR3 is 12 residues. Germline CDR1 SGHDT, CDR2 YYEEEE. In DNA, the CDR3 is TGTGCCAGCAGCCCCCGCTTGGGTGAAGCTTTCTTT. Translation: CASSPRLGEAFF.

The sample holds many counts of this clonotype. The DNA of the CDR3 is TGTGCCAGCAGCCGAGTGGGCTCGGGGGTCTACGAGCAGTACTTC. Translation gives CASSRVGSGVYEQYF. V usage is TRBV11-2 and J usage is TRBJ2-7; maybe TRBD2 (6 bases). The CDR3 covers 15 residues. Trimming took 5 bases from V and 3 from J, leaving 17 bases between them. In germline, CDR1 is SGHAT, CDR2 FQNNGV.

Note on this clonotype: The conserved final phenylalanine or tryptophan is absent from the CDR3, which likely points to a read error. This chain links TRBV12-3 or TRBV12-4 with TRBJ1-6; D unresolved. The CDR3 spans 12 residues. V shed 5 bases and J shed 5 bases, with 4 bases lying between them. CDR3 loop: CASSLDNSPLHL. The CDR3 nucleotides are TGTGCCAGCAGTCTCGATAATTCACCCCTCCACCTT.

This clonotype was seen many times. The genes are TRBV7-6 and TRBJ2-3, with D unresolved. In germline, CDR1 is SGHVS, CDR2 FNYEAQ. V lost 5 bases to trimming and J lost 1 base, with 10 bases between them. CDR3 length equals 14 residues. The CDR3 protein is CASSTIMGTDTQYF. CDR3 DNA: TGTGCCAGCAGCACCATAATGGGCACAGATACGCAGTATTTT.